Below are 13 T cell receptor beta chains sequenced from a single sample in a study of Graves' ophthalmopathy and Graves' hyperthyroidism. RNA transcripts were the template, and TCR beta CDR3 regions were amplified from them. A first-round RT-PCR used HTBI primers, followed by a second-round multiplex PCR. TCRdb reprocessed the multiplex PCR reads via MiXCR and lists one record per CDR3 protein. The sample consists of around 670,000 distinct CDR3 sequences, 40% of them appearing once. The sequencing sample was made of peripheral blood. The origin of the receptors is an adult man with Graves' ophthalmopathy.

The chain links TRBV29-1 to TRBJ1-1; the D gene is possibly TRBD1 (5 bases). Germline V CDR1 and CDR2: SQVTM, ANQGSEA. The ends were cut back, 4 bases at V and 3 bases at J, with 12 bases in the middle. The CDR3 has 13 residues. CDR3 sequence (DNA): TGCAGCGTTGCATGGGGGGGGGACACTGAAGCTTTCTTT. Encoded protein: CSVAWGGDTEAFF.

The gene calls are TRBV27 and TRBJ1-4; 11 bases match TRBD1. This CDR3 spans 14 amino acids. The V segment lost 8 bases and the J segment 8 bases; nucleotides outside the gene matches: 7. Germline CDR1 reads MNHEY; CDR2 reads SMNVEV (reference sequence). CDR3 DNA: TGTGCCAGCCGGACAGGGGGCGCAGGCGAAAAACTGTTTTTT. Amino acid sequence: CASRTGGAGEKLFF.

The CDR3 DNA reads TGTGCCAGCCGCGACAGGGCCGGTTCACCCCTCCACTTT. Its protein is CASRDRAGSPLHF. This chain uses TRBV25-1 with TRBJ1-6; 7 bases match TRBD1. V lost 8 bases, J lost 9 bases, and 7 bases stayed unmatched. CDR1 is MGHDK and CDR2 is SYGVNS in the germline V gene. The CDR3 extends over 13 amino acids.

Notes on this clonotype: The junction departs from germline at one end; a sequencing error may be responsible. The chain employs TRBV24-1 and TRBJ1-5, with 8 bases fitting TRBD1. The CDR3 totals 17 residues. The germline gives CDR1 KGHDR, CDR2 SFDVKD. The CDR3 region is CASSLSVQGASNQPQHF. CDR3 coding DNA: TGTGCCAGCAGTTTATCGGTCCAGGGGGCAAGCAATCAGCCCCAGCATTTT.

The chain has TRBV12-3 or TRBV12-4 and TRBJ2-6, with 9 bases that match TRBD1. The CDR3 contains 18 residues. The ends lost 6 bases at V and 0 bases at J; junction bases unmatched: 9. CDR3 protein: CASSQTGTGYSGANVLTF. The CDR3 nucleotides are TGTGCCAGCAGCCAGACCGGGACAGGGTACTCTGGGGCCAACGTCCTGACTTTC.

At least ten counts were recorded for this clonotype. The chain has TRBV2 and TRBJ1-3, with 7 nucleotides matching TRBD1. The CDR3 totals 13 residues. V shed 6 bases, J shed 4 bases, and the junction held 3 bases outside the gene matches. Germline V gene sequence: CDR1 SNHLY, CDR2 FYNNEI. This chain's CDR3 is CASRYRGGNTIYF. In nucleotides, the CDR3 is TGTGCCAGCAGGTACAGGGGAGGAAACACCATATATTTT.

The gene calls are TRBV7-9 and TRBJ2-5; possible D gene TRBD2, 5 bases. Germline V gene data show CDR1 as SEHNR and CDR2 as FQNEAQ (reference sequence). V was pared by 6 bases and J by 5 bases, with 19 bases between. The CDR3 loop spans 15 amino acids. For the CDR3, the DNA is TGTGCCAGCAGTTCCCCCGGACTGGCCGGGGAGACCCAGTACTTC. It encodes CASSSPGLAGETQYF.

The count of this clonotype is one. This sequence joins TRBV20-1 and TRBJ2-7, with D unresolved. The CDR3 is made up of 14 amino acids. Germline CDR1 reads DFQATT; CDR2 reads SNEGSKA (reference sequence). V lost 4 bases and J lost 2, with 15 bases in between. CDR3 region: CSATWGVTAYEQYF. In DNA, the CDR3 is TGCAGTGCTACCTGGGGTGTTACGGCCTACGAGCAGTACTTC.

The chain joins TRBV25-1 to TRBJ1-1; D ambiguous. CDR1 MGHDK and CDR2 SYGVNS come from the germline V gene. V was clipped by 11 bases and J by 4 bases, with 14 bases between them. This CDR3 has 12 residues. CDR3 coding DNA: TGTGCCTGGAGGGTGTTTGGCACTGAAGCTTTCTTT. As protein: CAWRVFGTEAFF.

The table lists this clonotype with many counts. The CDR3 DNA sequence: TGTGCCAGCATTGGAGGGCAGCAAGAGACCCAGTACTTC. Its translation: CASIGGQQETQYF. The gene calls are TRBV2 and TRBJ2-5, with D possibly matching TRBD2 (6 bases). Germline-derived CDR1 and CDR2 are SNHLY and FYNNEI. V lost 7 bases and J lost 2, with 11 bases in between. CDR3 length: 13 residues.

As to this clonotype: Since the CDR3 does not end with the conserved phenylalanine or tryptophan, this likely comes from a read error. The chain is built from TRBV10-3 and TRBJ2-5, with TRBD1 identical over 9 bases. The CDR3 covers 15 residues. CDR1 ENHRY and CDR2 SYGVKD come from the germline V gene. Trimming cost V 10 bases and J 5 bases; bases outside gene matches: 14. DNA for the CDR3: TGTGCCAGCAGGCCGAACAGGGGGCCAGGGGAGACCCAGTACCTC. Encoded protein: CASRPNRGPGETQYL.

This clonotype was counted ten times or more. The rearrangement joins TRBV5-1 to TRBJ1-2, with 7 positions matching TRBD1. Germline-derived CDR1 and CDR2 are SGHRS and YFSETQ. The CDR3 consists of 14 residues. Trimming took 4 bases from V and 8 from J; bases not matched to a gene: 11. CDR3 nucleotide sequence: TGCGCCAGCAGCCTTCGGCAGGGGGTTGACGGCTACACCTTC. Translating it yields CASSLRQGVDGYTF.

V gene TRBV19 combines with J gene TRBJ1-2; D unclear. V gave up 5 bases and J gave up 2 bases, with 15 bases separating them. The CDR3 is made up of 15 amino acids. Germline CDR1 and CDR2: LNHDA and SQIVND (reference sequence). In nucleotides, the CDR3 is TGTGCCAGTAGTGATTGGCGGGGAACGAACTATGGCTACACCTTC. This gives the protein CASSDWRGTNYGYTF.